This T cell receptor (beta chain) was retrieved from a study of blood T cell repertoires in COVID-19. CDR3 size: 15 residues. Between the trimmed V and J ends, which lost 8 bases and 2 bases, there was a span of 15 bases. The V gene's germline CDR1 is MNHEY and CDR2 SMNVEV (reference sequence). The table came from immunoSEQ multiplex PCR; TCRdb's copy has only in-frame clones and leaves some out. Seen here are some 320,000 clones, 89% observed once, and the top ten hold 2.5% to 3.5%. Sequenced input: PBMCs or T cells enriched from blood (not recorded which). The receptor comes from a woman aged 50 to 65 who had been exposed to COVID-19. The chain uses TRBV27 and TRBJ2-2, with D perhaps matching TRBD1 (7 bases). The chain's CDR3 is CASSGGTDNTGELFF. Here the CDR3 DNA reads TGTGCCAGCTCCGGAGGGACAGATAACACCGGGGAGCTGTTTTTT.